This T cell receptor (beta chain) was observed in a study of lymphopenia after photon versus proton radiotherapy. Findings and limits, study-wide: After lymphocyte nadir, photon-treated repertoires showed oligoclonal expansion, especially CD8+ Temra. Better survival with proton therapy was suggested as possible, not demonstrated. A bigger post-nadir fall in TCR diversity correlated inversely with survival time in deceased patients.

Germline V gene sequence: CDR1 LGHNA, CDR2 YNFKEQ. Trimming took off 0 bases at V and 0 bases at J, with 9 bases between the two ends. The CDR3 is 16 amino acids. Assay: immunoSEQ multiplex PCR; the TCRdb copy retains only in-frame clones and omits some. The repertoire has around 150,000 clones, about 88% of them found once; the top ten carry approximately 4.7%. A note on this clone: No antigen is known for it.

V and J are TRBV4-2 and TRBJ1-5, with D maybe TRBD1 (6 bases). Sample: peripheral blood, taken from a patient treated with photon-based radiotherapy. The sequence was obtained from a middle-aged man with gastric cancer. The CDR3 DNA follows: TGTGCCAGCAGCCAAGATAGGGGGTATAGCAATCAGCCCCAGCATTTT. Residues: CASSQDRGYSNQPQHF.